Below are 20 T cell receptor beta chains sequenced from a single sample in a study of cytomegalovirus exposure and HLA in healthy donors. Researchers ran the PCR with 60 Vbeta and 13 Jbeta primers. TCRdb's copy holds only in-frame clones and misses some; the assay was immunoSEQ multiplex PCR. The sample consists of around 120,000 clones, 83% of them appearing once. The sequenced sample was PBMCs. Receptor source: a girl aged 2-10 years in good health and CMV-seronegative.

This rearrangement joins TRBV4-2 to TRBJ2-7; the D is unclear. Germline CDR1 LGHNA, CDR2 YNFKEQ. V lost 1 base to trimming and J lost 5 bases, with 15 bases between them. This CDR3 has 15 residues. The CDR3 region has the DNA TGTGCCAGCAGCCAAGTACGGTCTGATCTCCACGAGCAGTACTTC. It translates to CASSQVRSDLHEQYF.

The V call is TRBV5-5, the J call TRBJ1-1; possible D gene TRBD1, 5 bases. In germline, CDR1 is SGHKS, CDR2 YYEKEE (reference sequence). This CDR3 comprises 15 residues. With 0 bases removed from V and 1 base from J, the gap between germline ends came to 10 bases. The CDR3 DNA is TGTGCCAGCAGCTTGGCCGTGGGGCGGAACACTGAAGCTTTCTTT. Amino acids: CASSLAVGRNTEAFF.

The chain joins TRBV5-4 to TRBJ2-1; no clear D gene. From germline, CDR1 is SGHNT and CDR2 YYREEE (reference sequence). This CDR3 region has 15 residues. The V gene lost 3 bases and the J gene lost 0 bases, with 10 bases spanning the gap. The CDR3 bases are TGTGCCAGCAGCTCCGCCCGCGTCTCCTACAATGAGCAGTTCTTC. It yields the protein CASSSARVSYNEQFF.

V gene TRBV27 combines with J gene TRBJ2-2, with a tentative D call TRBD2 (6 bases). The germline V and J ends were trimmed by 3 bases and 1 base, with 12 bases remaining between them. This CDR3 spans 16 amino acids. From germline, CDR1 is MNHEY and CDR2 SMNVEV (reference sequence). Here the CDR3 reads CASSLGVAVNTGELFF. CDR3 sequence (DNA): TGTGCCAGCAGTTTGGGGGTAGCGGTGAACACCGGGGAGCTGTTTTTT.

The chain has TRBV21-1 and TRBJ2-3; no DNA check was done on the table's D call, TRBD1. TRBV21-1 is an annotated pseudogene. The CDR3 sequence is 15 residues long. The CDR3 bases are TGTGCCAGCAGCAGAACAGGGGACTGTACAGATACGCAGTATTTT. This codes for CASSRTGDCTDTQYF.

Remarks on this clone: Mismatch with germline at one junction end may stem from a read error. The rearrangement joins TRBV29-1 to TRBJ2-1; no reliable D call. CDR1 and CDR2 (germline): SQVTM, ANQGSEA. The CDR3 sequence is 11 residues long. The CDR3 nucleotides are TGCAGCACCGACAAGGTCCATGAGCAGCTCTTC. This encodes CSTDKVHEQLF.

The chain joins TRBV5-5 to TRBJ1-5; the D gene is possibly TRBD1 (5 bases). This CDR3 contains 14 residues. Germline CDR1 SGHKS, CDR2 YYEKEE (reference sequence). The V and J ends lost 2 bases and 7 bases respectively, with 13 bases between them. The CDR3 bases are TGTGCCAGCAGCTTTGCGGGGGTGGGGCAGCCCCAGCATTTT. Protein product: CASSFAGVGQPQHF.

The chain has TRBV29-1 and TRBJ2-2, with D possibly matching TRBD1 (6 bases). The germline CDR1 and CDR2 sequences are SQVTM and ANQGSEA. V was cut by 7 bases and J by 1 base, with 13 bases left in between. This CDR3 spans 14 amino acids. CDR3 nucleotide sequence: TGCAGCGGAAGAATGACAGGGAACACCGGGGAGCTGTTTTTT. Protein product: CSGRMTGNTGELFF.

The gene calls are TRBV15 and TRBJ1-1; the match to TRBD1 covers 7 bases. The length of the CDR3 is 16 residues. The ends lost 5 bases at V and 2 bases at J; junction bases unmatched: 11. Germline lookup yields CDR1 LNHNV and CDR2 YYDKDF (reference sequence). CDR3 in amino acids: CATSEGTAGGNTEAFF. In nucleotides, the CDR3 is TGTGCCACCAGCGAAGGGACAGCCGGGGGTAACACTGAAGCTTTCTTT.

This chain connects TRBV5-6 to TRBJ2-1; D remains ambiguous. V lost 4 bases and J 5 bases, leaving 22 bases between the germline ends. The CDR3 totals 17 residues. Looked up from germline, CDR1 is SGHDT and CDR2 is YYEEEE. The CDR3 nucleotides are TGTGCCAGCAGCCCGGTCATAGTGCCGGAGACCGACAATGAGCAGTTCTTC. This translates into CASSPVIVPETDNEQFF.

V and J are TRBV5-5 and TRBJ1-4, with 8 nucleotides matching TRBD1. The V segment lost 2 bases and the J segment 3 bases; nucleotides outside the gene matches: 3. Germline CDR1 and CDR2: SGHKS and YYEKEE (reference sequence). This CDR3 spans 15 amino acids. The CDR3 is CASSLNRGANEKLFF. In nucleotides, the CDR3 is TGTGCCAGCAGCTTAAACAGGGGGGCTAATGAAAAACTGTTTTTT.

V and J are TRBV19 and TRBJ2-6, with TRBD1 as a possible D gene (6 bases). Deletions cut 10 bases from V and 0 bases from J, with 13 bases between. CDR3 length: 15 amino acids. Germline CDR1 and CDR2: LNHDA and SQIVND (reference sequence). The CDR3 DNA sequence: TGTGCCACCAAACAGGGTATCTCTGGGGCCAACGTCCTGACTTTC. As protein: CATKQGISGANVLTF.

The chain carries TRBV5-1 and TRBJ2-2, with TRBD1 matching over 7 bases. The CDR3 length is 14 residues. The germline CDR1 and CDR2 sequences are SGHRS and YFSETQ. Trimming cost V 5 bases and J 3 bases; bases outside gene matches: 4. CDR3 region: CASSGTDYTGELFF. CDR3 sequence (DNA): TGCGCCAGCAGTGGGACAGACTACACCGGGGAGCTGTTTTTT.

The gene calls are TRBV11-2 and TRBJ2-2; 8 bases map to TRBD2. V trimming: 2 bases; J trimming: 0 bases; junction bases outside the gene matches: 11. The CDR3 loop spans 19 amino acids. Germline CDR1 is SGHAT and CDR2 is FQNNGV. The CDR3 spells CASSLSPGLAETNTGELFF. The DNA of the CDR3 is TGTGCCAGCAGCTTAAGTCCCGGACTAGCCGAGACGAACACCGGGGAGCTGTTTTTT.

V gene TRBV12-5 combines with J gene TRBJ2-3; the match to TRBD2 covers 9 bases. With 6 bases clipped from V and 3 bases from J, the junction kept 13 bases outside the gene matches. Germline CDR1 LGHNT, CDR2 FRNRAP. The CDR3 runs to 17 residues. The CDR3 loop is CASGPQDIAGETDTQYF. CDR3 nucleotide sequence: TGTGCTAGTGGCCCGCAAGATATAGCGGGGGAGACAGATACGCAGTATTTT.

The J gene is TRBJ1-2, the V gene TRBV28; D unresolved. CDR3 length equals 10 residues. The V gene lost 6 bases and the J gene lost 6 bases, with 5 bases spanning the gap. Per the germline V gene, CDR1 is MDHEN and CDR2 is SYDVKM. The CDR3 sequence: CASRADGYTF. The CDR3 DNA reads TGTGCCAGCAGGGCAGATGGCTACACCTTC.

The chain's CDR3 is CSVSGQGYNEQFF. The CDR3 region has the DNA TGCAGCGTTTCGGGACAGGGGTACAATGAGCAGTTCTTC. This chain links TRBV29-1 with TRBJ2-1; TRBD1 agrees at 10 bases. This CDR3 contains 13 residues. The J segment lost 4 bases and the V segment lost 5 bases, leaving 2 bases of the junction unmatched. The germline V gene encodes CDR1 SQVTM and CDR2 ANQGSEA.

The V and J genes are TRBV5-1 and TRBJ1-1, with D hard to call. Germline-derived CDR1 and CDR2 are SGHRS and YFSETQ. Trimming shortened V by 2 bases and J by 5 bases, and 13 bases separated the two germline ends. The CDR3 contains 14 residues. The CDR3 loop is CASSLRHGDTEAFF. CDR3 nucleotides: TGCGCCAGCAGCTTACGACACGGGGATACTGAAGCTTTCTTT.

The chain carries TRBV6-5 and TRBJ2-5; D perhaps matches TRBD2 (5 bases). The end of the DNA fits TRBJ2-7 better, so the J call may be wrong. The CDR3 extends over 16 amino acids. Germline V gene lookup returns CDR1 MNHEY and CDR2 SVGAGI. The CDR3 nucleotides read TGTGCCAGCAGTTACTCGTCGGCGGGCCTACCCTACGAGCAGTACTTC. Amino acids: CASSYSSAGLPYEQYF.

The J gene is TRBJ2-2, the V gene TRBV2; TRBD2 is a possible D gene (6 bases). The V end was cut by 1 base, the J end by 1 base, with 10 bases between. Germline lookup yields CDR1 SNHLY and CDR2 FYNNEI. The length of the CDR3 is 16 residues. The CDR3 DNA reads as TGTGCCAGCAGTGAAGGTGGGGGACTGAACACCGGGGAGCTGTTTTTT. Amino acid sequence: CASSEGGGLNTGELFF. The variable domain in full, completed from reference TRBV2 and TRBJ2-2, reads EPEVTQTPSHQVTQMGQEVILRCVPISNHLYFYWYRQILGQKVEFLVSFYNNEISEKSEIFDDQFSVERPDGSNFTLKIRSTKLEDSAMYFCASSEGGGLNTGELFFGEGSRLTVL.